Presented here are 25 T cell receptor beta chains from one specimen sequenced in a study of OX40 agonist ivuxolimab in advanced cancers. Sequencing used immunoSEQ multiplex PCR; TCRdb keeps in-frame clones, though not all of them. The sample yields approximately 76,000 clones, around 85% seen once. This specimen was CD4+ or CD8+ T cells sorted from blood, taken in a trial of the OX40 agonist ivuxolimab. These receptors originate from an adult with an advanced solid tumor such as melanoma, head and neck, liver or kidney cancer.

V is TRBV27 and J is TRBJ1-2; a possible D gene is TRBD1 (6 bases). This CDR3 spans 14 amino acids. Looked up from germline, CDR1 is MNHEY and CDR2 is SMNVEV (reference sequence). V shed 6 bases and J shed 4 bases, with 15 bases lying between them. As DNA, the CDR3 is TGTGCCAGCAGGTACCAACAGGGTCCCTATGGCTACACCTTC. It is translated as CASRYQQGPYGYTF.

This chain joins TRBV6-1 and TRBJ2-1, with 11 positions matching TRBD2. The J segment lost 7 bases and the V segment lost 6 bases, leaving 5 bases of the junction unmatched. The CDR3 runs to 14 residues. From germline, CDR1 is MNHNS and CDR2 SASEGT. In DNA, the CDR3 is TGTGCCAGCAGGTTAGCGGGGGGGCCTAATGAGCAGTTCTTC. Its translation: CASRLAGGPNEQFF.

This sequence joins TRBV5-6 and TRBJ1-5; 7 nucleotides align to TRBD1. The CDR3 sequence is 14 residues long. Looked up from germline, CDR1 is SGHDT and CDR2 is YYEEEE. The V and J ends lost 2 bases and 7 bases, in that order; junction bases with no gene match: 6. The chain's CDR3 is CASSFSQGGQPQHF. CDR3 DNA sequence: TGTGCCAGCAGCTTCTCCCAGGGGGGCCAGCCCCAGCATTTT.

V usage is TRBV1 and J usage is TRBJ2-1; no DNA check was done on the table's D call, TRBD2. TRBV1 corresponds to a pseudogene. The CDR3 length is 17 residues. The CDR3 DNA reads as TGCACCAGCAAGGGACTAGCGGGGCTATCCTCCTACAATGAGCAGTTCTTC. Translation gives CTSKGLAGLSSYNEQFF.

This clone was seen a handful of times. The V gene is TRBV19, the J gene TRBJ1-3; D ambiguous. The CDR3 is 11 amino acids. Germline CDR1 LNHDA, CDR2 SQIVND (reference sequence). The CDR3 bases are TGTACGTCCGTTTCTGGAAACACCATATATTTT. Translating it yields CTSVSGNTIYF.

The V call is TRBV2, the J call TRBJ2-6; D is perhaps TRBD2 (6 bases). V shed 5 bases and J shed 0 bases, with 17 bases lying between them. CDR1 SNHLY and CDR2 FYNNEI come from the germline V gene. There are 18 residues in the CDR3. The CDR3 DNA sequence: TGTGCCAGCAGTCCCAGCCCCGGGAGTCCCTCTGGGGCCAACGTCCTGACTTTC. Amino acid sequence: CASSPSPGSPSGANVLTF.

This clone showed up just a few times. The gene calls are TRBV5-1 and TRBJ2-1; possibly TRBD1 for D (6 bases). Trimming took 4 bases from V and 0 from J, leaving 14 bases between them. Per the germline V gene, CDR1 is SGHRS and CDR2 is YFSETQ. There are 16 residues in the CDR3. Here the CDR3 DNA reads TGCGCCAGCAGCCCGCGACAGGTCCGCTCCTACAATGAGCAGTTCTTC. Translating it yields CASSPRQVRSYNEQFF.

The CDR3: CASSPGPGFSYEQYF. The CDR3 region has the DNA TGTGCCAGCTCCCCCGGGCCTGGATTCTCCTACGAGCAGTACTTC. The chain employs TRBV18 and TRBJ2-7; unclear D gene. V lost 6 bases and J 0 bases, leaving 15 bases between the germline ends. The germline V gene has CDR1 KGHSH and CDR2 LQKENI. This CDR3 contains 15 residues. Based on the CDR3 plus reference TRBV18 and TRBJ2-7, the full variable domain is NAGVMQNPRHLVRRRGQEARLRCSPMKGHSHVYWYRQLPEEGLKFMVYLQKENIIDESGMPKERFSAEFPKEGPSILRIQQVVRGDSAAYFCASSPGPGFSYEQYFGPGTRLTVT.

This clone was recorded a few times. CDR3 coding DNA: TGTGCCAGTAGCCTACAGGGGGCTACGAGCACCGGGGAGCTGTTTTTT. Protein sequence: CASSLQGATSTGELFF. V usage is TRBV19 and J usage is TRBJ2-2, with TRBD1 identical over 9 bases. The CDR3 spans 16 residues. V lost 6 bases to trimming and J lost 4 bases; unmatched junction nucleotides: 9. Germline V CDR1 and CDR2: LNHDA, SQIVND (reference sequence).

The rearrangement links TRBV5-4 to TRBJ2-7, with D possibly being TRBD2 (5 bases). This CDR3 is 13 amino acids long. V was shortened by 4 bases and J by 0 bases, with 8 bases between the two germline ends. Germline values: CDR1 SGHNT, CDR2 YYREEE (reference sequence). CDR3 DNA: TGTGCCAGCAGCAGGGAGACCTCCTACGAGCAGTACTTC. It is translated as CASSRETSYEQYF.

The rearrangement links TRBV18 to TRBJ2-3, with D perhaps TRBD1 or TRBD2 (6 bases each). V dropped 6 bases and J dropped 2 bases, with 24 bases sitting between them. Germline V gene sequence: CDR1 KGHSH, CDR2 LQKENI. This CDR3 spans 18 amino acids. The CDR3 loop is CASSPGGVGSGDTDTQYF. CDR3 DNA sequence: TGTGCCAGCTCCCCCGGGGGAGTAGGGTCAGGGGACACAGATACGCAGTATTTT.

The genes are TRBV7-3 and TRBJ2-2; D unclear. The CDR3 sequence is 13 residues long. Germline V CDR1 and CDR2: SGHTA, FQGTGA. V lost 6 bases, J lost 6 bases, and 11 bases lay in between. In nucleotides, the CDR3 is TGTGCCAGCAGGGAATTTGAGGCCGGGGAGCTGTTTTTT. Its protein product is CASREFEAGELFF.

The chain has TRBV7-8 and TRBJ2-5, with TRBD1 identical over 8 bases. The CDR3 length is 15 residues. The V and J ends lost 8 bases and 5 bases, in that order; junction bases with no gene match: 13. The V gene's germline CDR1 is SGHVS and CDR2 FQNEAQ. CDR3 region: CASWGYTTGEETQYF. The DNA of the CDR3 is TGTGCCAGCTGGGGGTACACGACAGGGGAGGAGACCCAGTACTTC.

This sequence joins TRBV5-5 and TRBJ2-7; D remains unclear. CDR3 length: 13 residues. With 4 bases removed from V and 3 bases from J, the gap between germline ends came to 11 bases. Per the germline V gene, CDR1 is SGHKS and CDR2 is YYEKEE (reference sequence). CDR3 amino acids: CASSLIPDYEQYF. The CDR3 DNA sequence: TGTGCCAGCAGCCTAATACCTGACTACGAGCAGTACTTC.

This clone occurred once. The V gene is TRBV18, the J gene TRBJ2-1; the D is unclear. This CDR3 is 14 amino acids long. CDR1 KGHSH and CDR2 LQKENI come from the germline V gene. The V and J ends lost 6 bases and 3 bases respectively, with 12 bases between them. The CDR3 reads CASSPNSNYNEQFF. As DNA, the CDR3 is TGTGCCAGCTCCCCCAATTCAAACTACAATGAGCAGTTCTTC.

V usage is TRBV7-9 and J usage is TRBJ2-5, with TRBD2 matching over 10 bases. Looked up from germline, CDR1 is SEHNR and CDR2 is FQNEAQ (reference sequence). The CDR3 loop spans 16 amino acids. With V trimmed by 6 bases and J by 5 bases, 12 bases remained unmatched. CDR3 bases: TGTGCCAGCAGTGGAGCGGGGGGGCCGGGTCGGGAGACCCAGTACTTC. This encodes CASSGAGGPGRETQYF.

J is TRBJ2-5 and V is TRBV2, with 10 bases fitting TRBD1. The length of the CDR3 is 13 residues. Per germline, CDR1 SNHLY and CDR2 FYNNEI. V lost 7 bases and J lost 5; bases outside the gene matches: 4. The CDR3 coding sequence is TGTGCCAGCAAAGACAGGGGGCCGGAGACCCAGTACTTC. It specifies CASKDRGPETQYF.

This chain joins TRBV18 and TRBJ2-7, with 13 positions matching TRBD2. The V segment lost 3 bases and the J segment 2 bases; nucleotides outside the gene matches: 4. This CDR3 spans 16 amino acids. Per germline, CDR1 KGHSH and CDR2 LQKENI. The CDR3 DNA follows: TGTGCCAGCTCACCTAAAGGACTAGCGGGGGCCTACGAGCAGTACTTC. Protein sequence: CASSPKGLAGAYEQYF.

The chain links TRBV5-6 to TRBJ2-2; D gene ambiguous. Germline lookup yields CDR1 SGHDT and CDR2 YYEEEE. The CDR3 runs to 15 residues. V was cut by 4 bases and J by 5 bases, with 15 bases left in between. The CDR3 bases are TGTGCCAGCAGCCGCGACATTCTGATTACCGGGGAGCTGTTTTTT. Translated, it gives CASSRDILITGELFF.

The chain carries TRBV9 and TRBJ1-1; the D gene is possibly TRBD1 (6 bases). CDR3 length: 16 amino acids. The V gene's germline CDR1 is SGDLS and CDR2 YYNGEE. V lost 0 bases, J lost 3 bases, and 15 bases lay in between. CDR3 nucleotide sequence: TGTGCCAGCAGCGTAGTAGGGGGATTTAAGGACACTGAAGCTTTCTTT. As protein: CASSVVGGFKDTEAFF.

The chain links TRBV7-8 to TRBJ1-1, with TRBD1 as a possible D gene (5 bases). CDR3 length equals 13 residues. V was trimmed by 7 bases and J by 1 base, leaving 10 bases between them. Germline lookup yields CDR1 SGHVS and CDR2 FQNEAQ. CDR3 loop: CASNRQPNTEAFF. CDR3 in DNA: TGTGCCAGCAACCGACAGCCGAACACTGAAGCTTTCTTT.

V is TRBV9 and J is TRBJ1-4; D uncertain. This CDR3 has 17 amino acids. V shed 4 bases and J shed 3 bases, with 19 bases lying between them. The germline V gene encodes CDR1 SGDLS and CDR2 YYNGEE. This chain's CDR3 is CASSSARGAGANEKLFF. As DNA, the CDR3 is TGTGCCAGCAGCTCCGCCCGTGGCGCAGGAGCTAATGAAAAACTGTTTTTT.

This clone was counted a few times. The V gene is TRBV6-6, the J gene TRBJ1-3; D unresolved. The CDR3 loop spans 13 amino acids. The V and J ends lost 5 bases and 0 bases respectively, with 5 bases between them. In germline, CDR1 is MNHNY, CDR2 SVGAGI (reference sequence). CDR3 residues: CASSRSSGNTIYF. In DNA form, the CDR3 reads TGTGCCAGCAGTAGGAGCTCTGGAAACACCATATATTTT.

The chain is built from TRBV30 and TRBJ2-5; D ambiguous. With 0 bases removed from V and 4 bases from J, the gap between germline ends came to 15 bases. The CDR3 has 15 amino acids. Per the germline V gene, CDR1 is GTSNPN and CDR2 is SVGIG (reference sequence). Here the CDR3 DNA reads TGTGCCTGGAGTGTACAGACCGCCAGAGGAGAGACCCAGTACTTC. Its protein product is CAWSVQTARGETQYF.

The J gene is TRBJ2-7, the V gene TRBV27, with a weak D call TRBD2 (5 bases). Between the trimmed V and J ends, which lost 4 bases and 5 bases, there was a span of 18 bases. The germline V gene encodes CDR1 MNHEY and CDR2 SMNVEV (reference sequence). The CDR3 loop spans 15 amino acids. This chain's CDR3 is CASSSTSSWVNEQYF. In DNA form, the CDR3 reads TGTGCCAGCAGTTCCACTAGTTCGTGGGTAAACGAGCAGTACTTC.